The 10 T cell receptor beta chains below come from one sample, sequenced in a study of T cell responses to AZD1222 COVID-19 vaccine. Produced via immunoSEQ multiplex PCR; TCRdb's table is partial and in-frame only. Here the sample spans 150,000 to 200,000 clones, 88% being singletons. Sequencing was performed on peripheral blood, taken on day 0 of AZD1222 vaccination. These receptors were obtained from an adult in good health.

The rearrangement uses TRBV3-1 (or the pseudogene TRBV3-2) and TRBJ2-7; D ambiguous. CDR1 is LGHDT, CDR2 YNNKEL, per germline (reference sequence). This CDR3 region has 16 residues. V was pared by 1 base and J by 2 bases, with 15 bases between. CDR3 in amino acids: CASSQAYGNHPYEQYF. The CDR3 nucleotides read TGTGCCAGCAGCCAAGCGTATGGTAACCACCCCTACGAGCAGTACTTC.

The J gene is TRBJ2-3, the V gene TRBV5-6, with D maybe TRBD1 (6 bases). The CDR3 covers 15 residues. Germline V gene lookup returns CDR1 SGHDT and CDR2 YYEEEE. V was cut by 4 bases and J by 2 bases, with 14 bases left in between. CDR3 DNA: TGTGCCAGCAGCCCGGCAGGGGTAGACACAGATACGCAGTATTTT. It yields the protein CASSPAGVDTDTQYF.

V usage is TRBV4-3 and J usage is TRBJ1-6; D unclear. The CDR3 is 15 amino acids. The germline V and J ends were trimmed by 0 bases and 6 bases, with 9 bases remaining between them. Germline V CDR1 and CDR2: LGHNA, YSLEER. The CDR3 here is CASSQEGQANSPLHF. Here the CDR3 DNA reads TGCGCCAGCAGCCAAGAGGGCCAGGCTAATTCACCCCTCCACTTT.

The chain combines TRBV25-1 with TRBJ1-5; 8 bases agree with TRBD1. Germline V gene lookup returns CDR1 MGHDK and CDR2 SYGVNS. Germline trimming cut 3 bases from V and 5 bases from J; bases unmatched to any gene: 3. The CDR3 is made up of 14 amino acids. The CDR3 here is CASSDGQGYQPQHF. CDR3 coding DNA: TGTGCCAGCAGTGATGGACAGGGTTATCAGCCCCAGCATTTT.

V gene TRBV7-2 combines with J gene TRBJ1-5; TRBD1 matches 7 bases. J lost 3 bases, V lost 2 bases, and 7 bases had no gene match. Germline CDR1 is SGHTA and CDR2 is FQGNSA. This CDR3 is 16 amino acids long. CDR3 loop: CASSLRGGRTNQPQHF. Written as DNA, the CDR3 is TGTGCCAGCAGCTTAAGAGGGGGCCGAACCAATCAGCCCCAGCATTTT. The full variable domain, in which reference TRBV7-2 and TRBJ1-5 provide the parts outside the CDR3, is GAGVSQSPSNKVTEKGKDVELRCDPISGHTALYWYRQSLGQGLEFLIYFQGNSAPDKSGLPSDRFSAERTGGSVSTLTIQRTQQEDSAVYLCASSLRGGRTNQPQHFGDGTRLSIL.

The CDR3 region is CASSQDYTGVTGELFF. The CDR3 nucleotides are TGCGCCAGCAGCCAAGATTATACAGGGGTAACCGGGGAGCTGTTTTTT. The chain carries TRBV4-1 and TRBJ2-2; the match to TRBD1 covers 7 bases. V shed 0 bases, J shed 5 bases, and the junction held 6 bases outside the gene matches. This CDR3 is built from 16 residues. Germline V gives CDR1 MGHRA, CDR2 YSYEKL.

The CDR3 loop reads CASSLEGGSSFGYTF. CDR3 DNA sequence: TGTGCCAGCAGCTTAGAGGGGGGCTCCTCCTTTGGATACACCTTC. The rearrangement joins TRBV7-6 to TRBJ1-2; a weak D match, TRBD1 (6 bases). The CDR3 extends over 15 amino acids. Per the germline V gene, CDR1 is SGHVS and CDR2 is FNYEAQ. The ends were cut back, 1 base at V and 11 bases at J, with 20 bases in the middle.

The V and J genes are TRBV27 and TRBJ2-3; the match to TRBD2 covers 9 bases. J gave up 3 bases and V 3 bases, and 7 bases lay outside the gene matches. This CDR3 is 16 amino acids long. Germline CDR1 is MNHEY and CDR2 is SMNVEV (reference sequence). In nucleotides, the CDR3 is TGTGCCAGCAGTTTTGGGCGGGGGGGAGGAACAGATACGCAGTATTTT. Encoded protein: CASSFGRGGGTDTQYF.

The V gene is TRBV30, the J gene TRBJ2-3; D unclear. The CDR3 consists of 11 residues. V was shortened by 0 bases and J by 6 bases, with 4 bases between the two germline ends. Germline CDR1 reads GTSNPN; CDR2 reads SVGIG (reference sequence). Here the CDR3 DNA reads TGTGCCTGGAGTGTACTCGATACGCAGTATTTT. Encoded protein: CAWSVLDTQYF.

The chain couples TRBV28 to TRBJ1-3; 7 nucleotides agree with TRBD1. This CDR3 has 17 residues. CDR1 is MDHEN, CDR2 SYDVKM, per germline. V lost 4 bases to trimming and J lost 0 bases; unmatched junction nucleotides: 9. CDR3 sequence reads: CASSSTLGQSSGNTIYF. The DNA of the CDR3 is TGTGCCAGCAGTTCTACCTTGGGACAGAGCTCTGGAAACACCATATATTTT.